Shown below are 3 T cell receptor beta chains from a single sample sequenced in a study of tumor and adjacent non-tumor tissue in lung cancer. Three rounds of nested PCR, following a modified ARM-PCR protocol, produced the TCRbeta library. TCRdb redid the calling of the multiplex PCR reads with MiXCR, one entry per CDR3 protein. This sample has around 75,000 distinct CDR3 sequences, with about two thirds found just once. This sample's RNA came from whole unsorted tissue. This non-tumor lung sample came from over 3 cm beyond the tumor edge. The source material was distant non-tumor lung tissue. Every receptor here comes from a woman aged 50 to 60 with non-small cell lung cancer.

In regard to this clonotype: Its ends do not fully match the called genes, so a read error is possible. V and J are TRBV6-2 or TRBV6-3 and TRBJ2-1, with D perhaps assigned TRBD1 or TRBD2 (5 bases each). The CDR3 has 14 residues. The germline V gene encodes CDR1 MNHEY and CDR2 SVGEGT. DNA of the CDR3: TGTGCCAGCATAAATGGGGGTTCCTACAATGAGCAGTTATTC. Its protein is CASINGGSYNEQLF.

Many counts were recorded for this clonotype. The gene calls are TRBV6-1 and TRBJ2-3, with D uncertain. The V end was cut by 4 bases, the J end by 0 bases, with 5 bases between. Germline lookup yields CDR1 MNHNS and CDR2 SASEGT. The CDR3 contains 13 residues. CDR3 loop: CASSVASTDTQYF. CDR3 DNA: TGTGCCAGCAGTGTCGCGAGCACAGATACGCAGTATTTT.

This clonotype has a count of ten or more. The rearrangement uses TRBV6-5 and TRBJ2-5; perhaps TRBD2 as D (5 bases). CDR3 size: 13 residues. The V and J ends lost 6 bases and 7 bases respectively, with 15 bases between them. The germline gives CDR1 MNHEY, CDR2 SVGAGI. In DNA form, the CDR3 reads TGTGCCAGCAGAACATACGGGGAAGGGACCCAGTACTTC. Amino acid sequence: CASRTYGEGTQYF.